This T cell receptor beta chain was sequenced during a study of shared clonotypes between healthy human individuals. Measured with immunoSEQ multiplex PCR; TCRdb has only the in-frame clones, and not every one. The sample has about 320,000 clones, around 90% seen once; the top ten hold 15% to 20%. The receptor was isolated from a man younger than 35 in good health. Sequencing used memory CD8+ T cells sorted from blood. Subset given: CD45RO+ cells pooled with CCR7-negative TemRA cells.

Here the CDR3 reads CASSRGLNTGELFF. The CDR3 DNA sequence: TGCGCCAGCAGCCGCGGACTGAACACCGGGGAGCTGTTTTTT. V and J are TRBV4-3 and TRBJ2-2; tentatively, D is TRBD2 (5 bases). In germline, CDR1 is LGHNA, CDR2 YSLEER. The CDR3 is 14 amino acids. V lost 4 bases and J lost 1, with 7 bases in between.